This record concerns one T cell receptor (beta chain) sequence. The data belong to a study of T cell changes during pregnancy in multiple sclerosis. The V and J ends lost 1 base and 0 bases respectively, with 10 bases between them. Looked up from germline, CDR1 is LNHDA and CDR2 is SQIVND (reference sequence). The CDR3 has 15 amino acids. This table comes from immunoSEQ multiplex PCR, and its TCRdb copy is limited to in-frame clones, with some not included. Among around 88,000 clones listed, roughly 92% were seen once. The sample was peripheral blood, taken in the first trimester of pregnancy. This sequence joins TRBV19 and TRBJ2-7; possible D gene TRBD2, 6 bases. This sequence was found in a female donor with multiple sclerosis, enrolled in a pregnancy study. For the CDR3, the DNA is TGTGCCAGTAGTATAGTTGCGGGATCCTCCTACGAGCAGTACTTC. Translating gives CASSIVAGSSYEQYF.